One sample yielded the 20 T cell receptor beta chains listed below, sequenced in a study of identical twins. TCRdb passed the 5' RACE reads through MiXCR, listing each CDR3 protein once. The table shows approximately 190,000 distinct CDR3 sequences, with about 16% occurring only once. This sample also appeared in a second study, on T cells expressing NK-cell markers.

Sample: CD8+ T cells sorted from blood. The origin of the receptors is a young woman in good health.

The sample holds many counts of this clonotype. This chain connects TRBV10-3 to TRBJ2-7; 7 nucleotides align to TRBD1. The germline V gene has CDR1 ENHRY and CDR2 SYGVKD. Losses at the gene ends were 10 bases for V and 3 bases for J; bases not matched to a gene: 6. This CDR3 comprises 12 residues. The CDR3 DNA sequence: TGTGCCACAGCTCAGGGGGTCTACGAGCAGTACTTC. It yields the protein CATAQGVYEQYF.

This clonotype was observed a handful of times. This chain links TRBV21-1 with TRBJ2-1; TRBD2, as called in the table, went unchecked against the DNA. TRBV21-1 is a pseudogene locus. The CDR3 consists of 17 residues. The DNA of the CDR3 is TGTGCCAGCAGCAAAAGGGAGACTAGCGGGCTTCGGAATGAGCAGTTCTTC. Translating it yields CASSKRETSGLRNEQFF.

This clonotype was counted only a few times. V gene TRBV4-2 combines with J gene TRBJ2-3, with 8 bases lining up with TRBD2. Trimming took 1 base from V and 6 from J; bases not matched to a gene: 6. There are 15 residues in the CDR3. Germline V gene sequence: CDR1 LGHNA, CDR2 YNFKEQ. The CDR3 sequence: CASSQGTGGWDTQYF. The DNA of the CDR3 is TGTGCCAGCAGCCAAGGGACGGGGGGGTGGGATACGCAGTATTTT.

This clonotype came up many times. CDR3: CSVEDSSEAYTF. The CDR3 region has the DNA TGCAGCGTTGAAGATTCGTCTGAGGCCTACACCTTC. The chain uses TRBV29-1 and TRBJ1-2; no firm D call. V was clipped by 0 bases and J by 10 bases, with 12 bases between them. This CDR3 is built from 12 residues. Germline V CDR1 and CDR2: SQVTM, ANQGSEA.

This sequence joins TRBV2 and TRBJ2-4, with D hard to call. Per the germline V gene, CDR1 is SNHLY and CDR2 is FYNNEI. The CDR3 spans 15 residues. V gave up 3 bases and J gave up 1 base, with 10 bases separating them. The CDR3 sequence: CASSDFLGAKNIQYF. The CDR3 region has the DNA TGTGCCAGCAGTGACTTTCTGGGGGCCAAAAACATTCAGTACTTC.

In its sample, this clonotype was seen a few times. The chain combines TRBV4-3 with TRBJ2-5, with TRBD2 identical over 12 bases. V was clipped by 8 bases and J by 5 bases; unmatched bases: 12. CDR1 is LGHNA and CDR2 is YSLEER in the germline V gene. CDR3 length: 16 residues. Written as DNA, the CDR3 is TGCGCCAGCTCTCTCACCCTAGCGGGAGGGGGGGAGACCCAGTACTTC. It yields the protein CASSLTLAGGGETQYF.

This clonotype has more than one count but fewer than ten. This chain uses TRBV7-7 with TRBJ1-2; D remains unclear. The CDR3 is 13 amino acids. V was pared by 0 bases and J by 3 bases, with 5 bases between. Per the germline V gene, CDR1 is SSHAT and CDR2 is FNYEAQ (reference sequence). The CDR3 spells CASSLAGHYGYTF. Written as DNA, the CDR3 is TGTGCCAGCAGCTTAGCCGGCCACTATGGCTACACCTTC.

This clonotype was counted between two and nine times. The rearrangement joins TRBV7-6 to TRBJ2-7; 8 nucleotides match TRBD1. Losses at the gene ends were 2 bases for V and 7 bases for J; bases not matched to a gene: 10. Germline lookup yields CDR1 SGHVS and CDR2 FNYEAQ. The CDR3 length is 15 residues. CDR3 loop: CASSLTRDRTSEQYF. The CDR3 region has the DNA TGTGCCAGCAGCTTAACAAGGGACAGGACTTCGGAGCAGTACTTC.

This clonotype was seen only a few times. V is TRBV5-5 and J is TRBJ1-1, with D unclear. Germline CDR1 is SGHKS and CDR2 is YYEKEE (reference sequence). V was clipped by 0 bases and J by 1 base, with 7 bases between them. The CDR3 is 14 residues long. CDR3 sequence (DNA): TGTGCCAGCAGCTTGGCCGGGAGGAACACTGAAGCTTTCTTT. Translating it yields CASSLAGRNTEAFF.

This clonotype has more than one count but fewer than ten. V gene TRBV7-9 combines with J gene TRBJ2-7; D is perhaps TRBD2 (5 bases). The CDR3 totals 16 residues. Germline CDR1 reads SEHNR; CDR2 reads FQNEAQ (reference sequence). Trimming removed 5 bases from V and 3 bases from J, with 20 bases in between. Written as DNA, the CDR3 is TGTGCCAGCAGCCCCACGAGGGTAACTGAGGACTACGAGCAGTACTTC. Encoded protein: CASSPTRVTEDYEQYF.

This clonotype was observed a few times. V gene TRBV27 combines with J gene TRBJ2-3; 9 positions match TRBD1. The CDR3 is made up of 16 amino acids. The germline CDR1 and CDR2 sequences are MNHEY and SMNVEV (reference sequence). V was pared by 4 bases and J by 3 bases, with 8 bases of the junction left unmatched. This CDR3 is CASSSTGDRETDTQYF. As DNA, the CDR3 is TGTGCCAGCAGTTCTACCGGGGACAGGGAAACAGATACGCAGTATTTT.

This clonotype was counted ten times or more. The gene calls are TRBV5-1 and TRBJ1-1; 8 bases agree with TRBD1. Germline V gives CDR1 SGHRS, CDR2 YFSETQ. V was clipped by 4 bases and J by 1 base; unmatched bases: 6. The CDR3 totals 15 residues. CDR3 sequence: CASSLLGTGNTEAFF. Written as DNA, the CDR3 is TGCGCCAGCAGCCTCCTAGGGACAGGGAACACTGAAGCTTTCTTT.

Only a few counts were recorded for this clonotype. CDR3 sequence: CASSNQTTGELFF. In DNA form, the CDR3 reads TGCGCCAGCAGCAACCAGACAACCGGGGAGCTGTTTTTT. The chain combines TRBV5-1 with TRBJ2-2, with unresolved D. The V and J ends lost 4 bases and 5 bases respectively, with 9 bases between them. Germline V lookup: CDR1 SGHRS, CDR2 YFSETQ. The CDR3 contains 13 residues.

The rearrangement uses TRBV7-9 and TRBJ2-1, with unresolved D. Trimming cost V 3 bases and J 5 bases, with 11 bases left between them. The CDR3 is made up of 14 amino acids. The V gene's germline CDR1 is SEHNR and CDR2 FQNEAQ (reference sequence). CDR3 amino acids: CASSFKTPDNEQFF. In nucleotides, the CDR3 is TGTGCCAGCAGCTTTAAGACTCCAGACAATGAGCAGTTCTTC.

V is TRBV4-1 and J is TRBJ2-1; D possibly corresponds to TRBD2 (6 bases). Per the germline V gene, CDR1 is MGHRA and CDR2 is YSYEKL. This CDR3 is 16 amino acids long. The ends were cut back, 0 bases at V and 5 bases at J, with 14 bases in the middle. CDR3 protein: CASSQDTGRVDNEQFF. CDR3 nucleotides: TGCGCCAGCAGCCAAGACACCGGGAGAGTCGACAATGAGCAGTTCTTC.

This clonotype was picked up a small number of times. This sequence joins TRBV7-8 and TRBJ1-1; 8 bases are shared with TRBD1. The ends lost 5 bases at V and 8 bases at J; junction bases unmatched: 4. The CDR3 extends over 12 amino acids. Germline V gives CDR1 SGHVS, CDR2 FQNEAQ. The CDR3 region has the DNA TGTGCCAGCAGCCTAAGGGACAGGGAAGCTTTCTTT. Protein: CASSLRDREAFF. Based on the CDR3 plus reference TRBV7-8 and TRBJ1-1, the full variable domain is GAGVSQSPRYKVAKRGQDVALRCDPISGHVSLFWYQQALGQGPEFLTYFQNEAQLDKSGLPSDRFFAERPEGSVSTLKIQRTQQEDSAVYLCASSLRDREAFFGQGTRLTVV.

This clonotype turned up a few times. The genes are TRBV5-1 and TRBJ2-2, with 12 bases lining up with TRBD2. V lost 2 bases to trimming and J lost 6 bases; unmatched junction nucleotides: 17. The germline gives CDR1 SGHRS, CDR2 YFSETQ. This CDR3 has 20 residues. This CDR3 is CASSFWGTSGPSRRAGELFF. The DNA of the CDR3 is TGCGCCAGCAGCTTCTGGGGGACTAGCGGGCCATCTAGAAGAGCCGGGGAGCTGTTTTTT.

In this sample, this clonotype turned up a few times. The rearrangement uses TRBV29-1 and TRBJ1-1, with 9 nucleotides matching TRBD1. V dropped 4 bases and J dropped 6; count of bases not matched to a gene: 18. The germline CDR1 and CDR2 sequences are SQVTM and ANQGSEA. The CDR3 extends over 17 amino acids. Here the CDR3 reads CSVASVPGQGDGPEAFF. The CDR3 DNA follows: TGCAGCGTTGCCTCCGTCCCGGGACAGGGAGACGGCCCTGAAGCTTTCTTT.

A few counts support this clonotype. J is TRBJ2-3 and V is TRBV6-2 or TRBV6-3, with 11 bases that match TRBD2. V dropped 6 bases and J dropped 5; count of bases not matched to a gene: 7. CDR3 length equals 15 residues. Germline values: CDR1 MNHEY, CDR2 SVGEGT. CDR3 sequence: CASSSSGGAIDTQYF. The CDR3 nucleotides are TGTGCCAGCAGCAGTAGCGGGGGGGCTATAGATACGCAGTATTTT.

This clonotype was counted a few times. V usage is TRBV12-3 or TRBV12-4 and J usage is TRBJ2-1; the match to TRBD1 covers 9 bases. This CDR3 spans 14 amino acids. Losses at the gene ends were 6 bases for V and 5 bases for J; bases not matched to a gene: 5. This CDR3 reads CASRGQGWDNEQFF. CDR3 nucleotides: TGTGCCAGCAGAGGACAGGGGTGGGACAATGAGCAGTTCTTC.